Each of the 7 T cell receptor beta chains below was sequenced from the same sample in a study of T cells after yellow fever vaccination. TCRdb recomputed calls from the 5' RACE reads with MiXCR, one row per CDR3 protein. The sample includes a few hundred thousand distinct CDR3 sequences, more than 3.5% of them seen just once. The specimen was PBMCs, collected 15 days after the yellow fever booster vaccination. The source of these receptors is a man younger than 30 who received the YFV17D yellow fever vaccine.

V gene TRBV3-1 combines with J gene TRBJ1-3; 8 bases align to TRBD1. CDR3 size: 14 residues. Germline V CDR1 and CDR2: LGHDT, YNNKEL (reference sequence). J lost 8 bases, V lost 1 base, and 4 bases had no gene match. In DNA form, the CDR3 reads TGTGCCAGCAGCCAAGCAGGGGGCGAGGACACCATATATTTT. Amino acid sequence: CASSQAGGEDTIYF.

This clonotype was found many times. J is TRBJ1-2 and V is TRBV11-2; D unresolved. Germline V lookup: CDR1 SGHAT, CDR2 FQNNGV. The V end was cut by 4 bases, the J end by 4 bases, with 10 bases between. The CDR3 is 13 residues long. This CDR3 reads CASSSRPGYGYTF. In nucleotides, the CDR3 is TGTGCCAGCAGCTCAAGACCGGGCTATGGCTACACCTTC.

In its sample, this clonotype was seen many times. V and J are TRBV4-3 and TRBJ2-3; 7 bases agree with TRBD1. The CDR3 loop spans 13 amino acids. V was clipped by 0 bases and J by 6 bases; unmatched bases: 0. CDR1 is LGHNA and CDR2 is YSLEER in the germline V gene. CDR3 bases: TGCGCCAGCAGCCAAGACAGGGGGGATACGCAGTATTTT. As protein: CASSQDRGDTQYF.

This clonotype was recorded many times. This chain connects TRBV6-6 to TRBJ1-2; D remains ambiguous. This CDR3 is 15 amino acids long. In germline, CDR1 is MNHNY, CDR2 SVGAGI (reference sequence). Trimming left V 6 bases short and J 3 bases short, with 17 bases between. In DNA form, the CDR3 reads TGTGCCAGCAGCCTAGGACGGGCGGGAGACTATGGCTACACCTTC. This sequence encodes CASSLGRAGDYGYTF.

This clonotype was detected many times. The gene calls are TRBV6-5 and TRBJ1-5; D is unclear. V lost 2 bases to trimming and J lost 2 bases, with 13 bases between them. This CDR3 contains 16 residues. Looked up from germline, CDR1 is MNHEY and CDR2 is SVGAGI. The CDR3 DNA is TGTGCCAGCAGTTACCGTAAGGGTTGGGGCAATCAGCCCCAGCATTTT. Translating it yields CASSYRKGWGNQPQHF.

This clonotype has at least ten counts. The chain joins TRBV4-1 to TRBJ1-2, with TRBD1 matching over 10 bases. The CDR3 has 12 amino acids. Germline lookup yields CDR1 MGHRA and CDR2 YSYEKL. The J segment lost 12 bases and the V segment lost 5 bases, leaving 6 bases of the junction unmatched. CDR3 bases: TGCGCCAGCAGCGGAGGGACAGGGGACAACACCTTC. Its protein is CASSGGTGDNTF.

This clonotype was seen at least ten times. This chain uses TRBV6-5 with TRBJ2-1; D unresolved. The CDR3 spans 12 residues. The V gene's germline CDR1 is MNHEY and CDR2 SVGAGI. Trimming cost V 5 bases and J 8 bases, with 10 bases left between them. CDR3 sequence: CASSRNADEQFF. The CDR3, as DNA: TGTGCCAGCAGTCGTAACGCCGATGAGCAGTTCTTC.